One and the same sample provided the 15 T cell receptor beta chains below, sequenced in a study of T cell changes during pregnancy in multiple sclerosis (dated by TCRdb to the late 2010s). Receptor amplification or capture employed the immunoSEQ multiplex PCR assay. The table comes from immuneACCESS by way of TCRdb, which keeps in-frame sequences with V and J called. Part of the clones is missing from these tables; in studies checked, under half for an unresolved V gene and the rest for unknown reasons. The sample table holds 40,000 to 55,000 clones, of which almost 95% were seen once. The biggest ten clones account for 0.74% of the sample. The sample consisted of CD4+ T cells from peripheral blood mononuclear cells, taken in the third trimester of pregnancy. The origin of the receptors is a female donor with multiple sclerosis, enrolled in a pregnancy study.

This clone was counted once. The chain couples TRBV2 to TRBJ1-3; D is unclear. The CDR3 is made up of 13 amino acids. Germline V lookup: CDR1 SNHLY, CDR2 FYNNEI. Trimming cost V 8 bases and J 0 bases, with 8 bases left between them. The DNA of the CDR3 is TGTGCCAGCCACCCGGGCTCTGGAAACACCATATATTTT. It yields the protein CASHPGSGNTIYF.

This clone was seen just once. The chain uses TRBV5-6 and TRBJ1-1; a possible D gene is TRBD1 (5 bases). Trimming stripped 1 base from V and 1 base from J, with 11 bases between. The CDR3 is 15 residues long. Germline values: CDR1 SGHDT, CDR2 YYEEEE. Here the CDR3 reads CASSLTRQPNTEAFF. The CDR3, as DNA: TGTGCCAGCAGCTTGACTCGACAGCCGAACACTGAAGCTTTCTTT.

In DNA form, the CDR3 reads TGCGCCAGCAGCCGTGACATCGCCGGGGGTTACTATGGCTACACCTTC. Its protein product is CASSRDIAGGYYGYTF. V usage is TRBV4-1 and J usage is TRBJ1-2; D is possibly TRBD1 (5 bases). The CDR3 sequence is 16 residues long. Germline-derived CDR1 and CDR2 are MGHRA and YSYEKL. The V end lost 4 bases, the J end lost 3 bases, and 18 bases lay between the germline ends.

The CDR3 reads CASSLGLAGEAQYF. The CDR3 DNA follows: TGCGCCAGCAGCTTGGGCTTGGCGGGGGAGGCCCAGTACTTC. The chain recombines TRBV5-1 with TRBJ2-5; 7 nucleotides align to TRBD2. The trim removed 0 bases at V and 9 bases at J, leaving 8 bases unmatched. From germline, CDR1 is SGHRS and CDR2 YFSETQ. This CDR3 contains 14 residues.

V usage is TRBV5-1 and J usage is TRBJ1-2, with TRBD1 matching 7 bases. This CDR3 is 14 amino acids long. The V segment lost 0 bases and the J segment 6 bases; nucleotides outside the gene matches: 5. The germline CDR1 and CDR2 sequences are SGHRS and YFSETQ. The CDR3 spells CASSLGAGGDGYTF. In DNA form, the CDR3 reads TGCGCCAGCAGCTTGGGGGCAGGGGGTGATGGCTACACCTTC.

This clone has just a few counts. The V call is TRBV6-5, the J call TRBJ1-6, with TRBD1 matching 9 bases. CDR1 and CDR2 (germline): MNHEY, SVGAGI. The J segment lost 9 bases and the V segment lost 6 bases, leaving 9 bases of the junction unmatched. This CDR3 spans 15 amino acids. The CDR3 coding sequence is TGTGCCAGCAGAGAACCGGGACAGGGTGGTTCACCCCTCCACTTT. Its translation is CASREPGQGGSPLHF.

J is TRBJ2-3 and V is TRBV14; 8 positions match TRBD1. The V segment lost 4 bases and the J segment 6 bases; nucleotides outside the gene matches: 6. The germline gives CDR1 SGHDN, CDR2 FVKESK. The CDR3 has 14 amino acids. The CDR3 protein is CASSPRGLGDTQYF. The CDR3 nucleotides are TGTGCCAGCAGCCCCAGGGGGCTGGGGGATACGCAGTATTTT. Using reference TRBV14 and TRBJ2-3 for the parts outside the CDR3, the full variable domain is EAGVTQFPSHSVIEKGQTVTLRCDPISGHDNLYWYRRVMGKEIKFLLHFVKESKQDESGMPNNRFLAERTGGTYSTLKVQPAELEDSGVYFCASSPRGLGDTQYFGPGTRLTVL.

The gene calls are TRBV2 and TRBJ1-5; possible D gene TRBD1, 5 bases. This CDR3 is built from 14 residues. Germline V CDR1 and CDR2: SNHLY, FYNNEI. The V end was cut by 7 bases, the J end by 1 base, with 11 bases between. The CDR3 protein is CASTEGISNQPQHF. The CDR3 DNA reads TGTGCCAGCACGGAGGGGATAAGCAATCAGCCCCAGCATTTT. The whole variable domain, filled in from reference TRBV2 and TRBJ1-5, reads EPEVTQTPSHQVTQMGQEVILRCVPISNHLYFYWYRQILGQKVEFLVSFYNNEISEKSEIFDDQFSVERPDGSNFTLKIRSTKLEDSAMYFCASTEGISNQPQHFGDGTRLSIL.

The chain couples TRBV15 to TRBJ2-7, with 8 positions matching TRBD2. The junction had 14 bases not matched to a gene; V was cut back by 1 base and J by 3 bases. The CDR3 length is 18 residues. Germline CDR1 is LNHNV and CDR2 is YYDKDF (reference sequence). The CDR3 loop reads CATSRGSGGGRLNYEQYF. The CDR3 bases are TGTGCCACCAGCAGAGGTTCGGGGGGGGGCCGGCTAAACTACGAGCAGTACTTC.

The chain carries TRBV18 and TRBJ1-1; D unresolved. Germline values: CDR1 KGHSH, CDR2 LQKENI. The CDR3 contains 16 residues. V shed 5 bases and J shed 2 bases, with 18 bases lying between them. The CDR3 here is CASSSRQTVQNTEAFF. For the CDR3, the DNA is TGTGCCAGCTCATCGCGGCAGACGGTTCAAAACACTGAAGCTTTCTTT. Drawing the rest from reference TRBV18 and TRBJ1-1, the complete variable domain is NAGVMQNPRHLVRRRGQEARLRCSPMKGHSHVYWYRQLPEEGLKFMVYLQKENIIDESGMPKERFSAEFPKEGPSILRIQQVVRGDSAAYFCASSSRQTVQNTEAFFGQGTRLTVV.

This chain links TRBV5-1 with TRBJ1-5; tentative D call: TRBD1 (5 bases). Germline lookup yields CDR1 SGHRS and CDR2 YFSETQ. Trimming took 3 bases from V and 6 from J, leaving 16 bases between them. The CDR3 is 15 residues long. The CDR3 here is CASSWGVEGSQPQHF. For the CDR3, the DNA is TGCGCCAGCAGCTGGGGGGTAGAGGGCAGTCAGCCCCAGCATTTT.

The rearrangement joins TRBV29-1 to TRBJ2-7, with a weak D call TRBD1 (6 bases). The germline CDR1 and CDR2 sequences are SQVTM and ANQGSEA. This CDR3 contains 14 residues. Trimming cost V 4 bases and J 1 base, with 14 bases left between them. The CDR3 region has the DNA TGCAGCGTTGGTAGGAACAGGGATTCCTACGAGCAGTACTTC. It yields the protein CSVGRNRDSYEQYF.

V gene TRBV7-8 combines with J gene TRBJ2-2, with TRBD2 matching 12 bases. This CDR3 contains 19 residues. Germline lookup yields CDR1 SGHVS and CDR2 FQNEAQ. The J segment lost 1 base and the V segment lost 7 bases, leaving 13 bases of the junction unmatched. DNA of the CDR3: TGTGCCAGCACCTCATCCCCGACTAGCGGGGGTGTGAACACCGGGGAGCTGTTTTTT. It is translated as CASTSSPTSGGVNTGELFF.

This clone occurred once. The CDR3 region is CASSVAAGGPGDTQYF. CDR3 nucleotides: TGTGCCAGCAGCGTAGCTGCAGGGGGGCCAGGAGATACGCAGTATTTT. The chain carries TRBV9 and TRBJ2-3, with a possible D match to TRBD1 (7 bases). V lost 0 bases and J 5 bases, leaving 16 bases between the germline ends. From germline, CDR1 is SGDLS and CDR2 YYNGEE. The CDR3 length is 16 residues. Drawing the rest from reference TRBV9 and TRBJ2-3, the complete variable domain is DSGVTQTPKHLITATGQRVTLRCSPRSGDLSVYWYQQSLDQGLQFLIQYYNGEERAKGNILERFSAQQFPDLHSELNLSSLELGDSALYFCASSVAAGGPGDTQYFGPGTRLTVL.

The chain joins TRBV7-9 to TRBJ1-1; 7 bases match TRBD1. Germline-derived CDR1 and CDR2 are SEHNR and FQNEAQ (reference sequence). Trimming cost V 1 base and J 7 bases; bases outside gene matches: 9. This CDR3 region has 15 residues. CDR3 protein: CASSLVTGFMGEAFF. As DNA, the CDR3 is TGTGCCAGCAGCTTAGTGACAGGGTTTATGGGTGAAGCTTTCTTT.